This T cell receptor beta chain emerged from a study of beta chain features in type 1 diabetes. Of the isolated RNA, all was reverse transcribed, and so the sequenced material was expressed TCRB transcripts. Sequencing used immunoSEQ multiplex PCR; TCRdb keeps in-frame clones, though not all of them. The data contain around 190,000 clones, around 13% of them singletons. Overall study findings and caveats: Across all four CD4+ subsets, people with type 1 diabetes showed modestly shorter TCRB CDR3s. When cDNA is sequenced, cells with high TCR expression could be over-represented. For TCRB rearrangement, an influence of HLA type remained unresolved here.

V lost 8 bases, J lost 4 bases, and 12 bases lay in between. Germline CDR1 reads MDHEN; CDR2 reads SYDVKM. The CDR3 spans 13 residues. As regards this clone: Its specificity is not known.

V and J are TRBV28 and TRBJ1-5; the D is unclear. This clonotype was sampled from a woman aged 18 to 35 in good health. Sequenced sample: central memory CD4+ T cells from blood. The CDR3 bases are TGTGCCAGCCTCAGGTATGGTAATCAGCCCCAGCATTTT. Protein sequence: CASLRYGNQPQHF.